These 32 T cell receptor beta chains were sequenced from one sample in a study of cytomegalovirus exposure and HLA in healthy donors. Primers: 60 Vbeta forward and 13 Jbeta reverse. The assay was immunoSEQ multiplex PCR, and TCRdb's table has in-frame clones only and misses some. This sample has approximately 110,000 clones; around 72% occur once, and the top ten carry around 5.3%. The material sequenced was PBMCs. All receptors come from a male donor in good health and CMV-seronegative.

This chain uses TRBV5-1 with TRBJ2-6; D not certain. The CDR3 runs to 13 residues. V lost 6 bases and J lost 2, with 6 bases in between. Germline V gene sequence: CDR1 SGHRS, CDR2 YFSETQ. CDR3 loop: CASTSPGANVLTF. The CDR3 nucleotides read TGCGCCAGCACTTCTCCTGGGGCCAACGTCCTGACTTTC. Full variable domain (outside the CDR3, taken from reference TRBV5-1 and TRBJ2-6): KAGVTQTPRYLIKTRGQQVTLSCSPISGHRSVSWYQQTPGQGLQFLFEYFSETQRNKGNFPGRFSGRQFSNSRSEMNVSTLELGDSALYLCASTSPGANVLTFGAGSRLTVL.

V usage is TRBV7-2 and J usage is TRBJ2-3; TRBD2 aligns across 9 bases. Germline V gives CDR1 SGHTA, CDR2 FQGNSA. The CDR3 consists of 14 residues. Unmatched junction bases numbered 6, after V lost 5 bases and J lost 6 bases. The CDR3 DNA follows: TGTGCCAGCAGCCCCCTTGCGGGAGGGGATACGCAGTATTTT. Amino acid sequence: CASSPLAGGDTQYF.

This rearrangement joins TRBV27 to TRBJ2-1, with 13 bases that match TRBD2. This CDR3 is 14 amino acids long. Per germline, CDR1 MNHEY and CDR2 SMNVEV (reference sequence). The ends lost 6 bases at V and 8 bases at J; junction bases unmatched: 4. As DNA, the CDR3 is TGTGCCAGCAGACTAGCGGGAGGGATAGATGAGCAGTTCTTC. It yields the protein CASRLAGGIDEQFF.

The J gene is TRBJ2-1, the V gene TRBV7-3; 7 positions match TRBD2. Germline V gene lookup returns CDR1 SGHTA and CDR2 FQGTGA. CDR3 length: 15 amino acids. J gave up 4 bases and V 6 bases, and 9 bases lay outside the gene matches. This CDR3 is CASRLGGRGYNEQFF. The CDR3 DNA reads TGTGCCAGCAGACTGGGGGGGAGGGGTTACAATGAGCAGTTCTTC. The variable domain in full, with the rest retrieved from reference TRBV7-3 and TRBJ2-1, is GAGVSQTPSNKVTEKGKYVELRCDPISGHTALYWYRQSLGQGPEFLIYFQGTGAADDSGLPNDRFFAVRPEGSVSTLKIQRTERGDSAVYLCASRLGGRGYNEQFFGPGTRLTVL.

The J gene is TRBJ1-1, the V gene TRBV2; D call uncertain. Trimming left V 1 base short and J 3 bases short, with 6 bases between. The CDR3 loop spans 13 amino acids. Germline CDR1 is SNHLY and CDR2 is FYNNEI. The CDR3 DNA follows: TGTGCCAGCAGTGAAGGGGCAGACACTGAAGCTTTCTTT. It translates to CASSEGADTEAFF. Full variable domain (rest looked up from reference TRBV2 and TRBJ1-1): EPEVTQTPSHQVTQMGQEVILRCVPISNHLYFYWYRQILGQKVEFLVSFYNNEISEKSEIFDDQFSVERPDGSNFTLKIRSTKLEDSAMYFCASSEGADTEAFFGQGTRLTVV.

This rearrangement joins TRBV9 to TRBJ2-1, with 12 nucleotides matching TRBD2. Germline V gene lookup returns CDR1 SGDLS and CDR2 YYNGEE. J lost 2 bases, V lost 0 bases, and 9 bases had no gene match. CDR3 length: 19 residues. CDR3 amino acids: CASSVALAGGIQAYNEQFF. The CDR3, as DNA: TGTGCCAGCAGCGTAGCTCTAGCGGGAGGGATACAAGCCTACAATGAGCAGTTCTTC.

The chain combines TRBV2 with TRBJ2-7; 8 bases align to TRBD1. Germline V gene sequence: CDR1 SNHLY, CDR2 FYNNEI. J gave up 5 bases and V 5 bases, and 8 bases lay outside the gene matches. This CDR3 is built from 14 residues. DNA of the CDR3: TGTGCCAGCAGTCGGACAGGGATTACCCACGAGCAGTACTTC. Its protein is CASSRTGITHEQYF.

CDR3 protein: CASSLGAGLSSYEQYF. The CDR3 DNA reads TGTGCCAGCAGCTTAGGAGCAGGGCTGAGCTCCTACGAGCAGTACTTC. The chain is built from TRBV11-3 and TRBJ2-7, with a weak D call TRBD1 (5 bases). The CDR3 runs to 16 residues. Per germline, CDR1 SGHNT and CDR2 YENEEA. V was trimmed by 1 base and J by 0 bases, leaving 13 bases between them. Variable domain in full (rest from reference TRBV11-3 and TRBJ2-7): EAGVVQSPRYKIIEKKQPVAFWCNPISGHNTLYWYLQNLGQGPELLIRYENEEAVDDSQLPKDRFSAERLKGVDSTLKIQPAELGDSAVYLCASSLGAGLSSYEQYFGPGTRLTVT.

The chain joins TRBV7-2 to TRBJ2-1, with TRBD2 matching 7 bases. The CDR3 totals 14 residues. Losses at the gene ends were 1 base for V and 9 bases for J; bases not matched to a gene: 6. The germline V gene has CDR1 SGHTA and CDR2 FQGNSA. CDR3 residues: CASSLGEGMGEQFF. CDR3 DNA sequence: TGTGCCAGCAGCTTAGGGGAGGGAATGGGTGAGCAGTTCTTC.

CDR3 in amino acids: CARSLVVEPLFNEQFF. The CDR3 bases are TGTGCCAGAAGCTTGGTGGTGGAGCCTCTCTTTAATGAGCAGTTCTTC. The chain joins TRBV5-3 to TRBJ2-1; no clear D gene. TRBV5-3 is treated as an ORF (open reading frame) with a function not yet certain. The CDR3 sequence is 16 residues long. V was trimmed by 0 bases and J by 7 bases, leaving 17 bases between them.

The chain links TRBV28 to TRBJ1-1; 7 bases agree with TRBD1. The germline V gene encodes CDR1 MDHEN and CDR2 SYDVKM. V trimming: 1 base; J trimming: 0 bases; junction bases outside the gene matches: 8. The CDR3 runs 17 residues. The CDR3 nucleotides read TGTGCCAGCAGTTTATTAGGCAGGGGGATCATGAACACTGAAGCTTTCTTT. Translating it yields CASSLLGRGIMNTEAFF.

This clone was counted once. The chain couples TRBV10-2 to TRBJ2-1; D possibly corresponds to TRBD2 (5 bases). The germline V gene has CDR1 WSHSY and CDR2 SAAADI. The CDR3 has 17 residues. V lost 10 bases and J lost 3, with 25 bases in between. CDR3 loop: CATTSGFGSLDYNEQFF. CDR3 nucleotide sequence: TGCGCCACCACGTCGGGGTTCGGCAGCCTCGACTACAATGAGCAGTTCTTC.

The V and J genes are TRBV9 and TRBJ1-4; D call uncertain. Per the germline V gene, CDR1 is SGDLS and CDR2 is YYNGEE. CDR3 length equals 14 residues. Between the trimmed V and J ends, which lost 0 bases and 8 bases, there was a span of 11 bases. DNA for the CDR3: TGTGCCAGCAGCGTAGGTTTTGAAAGCGAAAAACTGTTTTTT. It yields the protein CASSVGFESEKLFF.

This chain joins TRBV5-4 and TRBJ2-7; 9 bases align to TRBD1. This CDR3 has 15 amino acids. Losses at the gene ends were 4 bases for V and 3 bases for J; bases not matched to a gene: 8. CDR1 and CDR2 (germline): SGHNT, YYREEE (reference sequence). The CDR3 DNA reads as TGTGCCAGCAGCCACGGACAGGGGAGGGGCTACGAGCAGTACTTC. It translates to CASSHGQGRGYEQYF.

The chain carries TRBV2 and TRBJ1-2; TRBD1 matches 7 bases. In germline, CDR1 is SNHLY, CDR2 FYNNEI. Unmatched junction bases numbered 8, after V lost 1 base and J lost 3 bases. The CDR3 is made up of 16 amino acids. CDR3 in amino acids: CASSEVTGVGDYGYTF. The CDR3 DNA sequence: TGTGCCAGCAGTGAAGTTACAGGGGTTGGTGACTATGGCTACACCTTC.

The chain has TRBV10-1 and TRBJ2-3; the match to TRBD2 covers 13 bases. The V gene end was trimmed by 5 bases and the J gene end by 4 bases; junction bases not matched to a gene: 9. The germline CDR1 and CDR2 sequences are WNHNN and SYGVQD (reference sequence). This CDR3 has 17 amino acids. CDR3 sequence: CASSRYGLAGAADTQYF. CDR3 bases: TGCGCCAGCAGTAGATACGGACTAGCGGGAGCTGCAGATACGCAGTATTTT.

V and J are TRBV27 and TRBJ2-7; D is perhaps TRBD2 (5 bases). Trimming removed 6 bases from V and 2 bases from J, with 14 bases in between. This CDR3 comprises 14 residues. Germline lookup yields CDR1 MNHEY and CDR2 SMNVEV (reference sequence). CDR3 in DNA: TGTGCCAGCAGGTCAGTCGGGGTTACCTACGAGCAGTACTTC. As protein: CASRSVGVTYEQYF.

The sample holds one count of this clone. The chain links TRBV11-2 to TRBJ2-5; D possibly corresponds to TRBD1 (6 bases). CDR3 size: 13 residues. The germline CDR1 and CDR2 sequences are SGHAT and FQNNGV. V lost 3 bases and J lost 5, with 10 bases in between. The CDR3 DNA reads TGTGCCAGCAGCTTTGACAGGTTGGAGACCCAGTACTTC. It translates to CASSFDRLETQYF.

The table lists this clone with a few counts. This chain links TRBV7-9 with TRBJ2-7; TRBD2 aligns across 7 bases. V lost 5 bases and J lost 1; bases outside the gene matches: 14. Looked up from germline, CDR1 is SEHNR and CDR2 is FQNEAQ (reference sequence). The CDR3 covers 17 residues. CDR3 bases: TGTGCCAGCAGCCCGGGGTCATCTAGCGGAGTATCCTACGAGCAGTACTTC. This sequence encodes CASSPGSSSGVSYEQYF.

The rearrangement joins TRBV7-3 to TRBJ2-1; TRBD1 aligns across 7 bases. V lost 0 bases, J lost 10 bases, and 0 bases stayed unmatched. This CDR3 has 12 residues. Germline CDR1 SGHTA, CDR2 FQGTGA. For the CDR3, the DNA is TGTGCCAGCAGCTTAACCAGGGGGGAGCAGTTCTTC. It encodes CASSLTRGEQFF.

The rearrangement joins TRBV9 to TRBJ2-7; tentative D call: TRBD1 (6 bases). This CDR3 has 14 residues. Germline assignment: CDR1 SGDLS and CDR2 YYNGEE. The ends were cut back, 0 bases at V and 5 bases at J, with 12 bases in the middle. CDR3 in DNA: TGTGCCAGCAGCGTAGAGGGGGAAGGCGACGAGCAGTACTTC. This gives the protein CASSVEGEGDEQYF.

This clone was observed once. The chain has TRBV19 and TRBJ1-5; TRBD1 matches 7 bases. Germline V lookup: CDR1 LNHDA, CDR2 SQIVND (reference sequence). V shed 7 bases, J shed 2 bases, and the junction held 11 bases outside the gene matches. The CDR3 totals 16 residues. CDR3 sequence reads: CASNLQGELGNQPQHF. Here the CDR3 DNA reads TGTGCCAGTAATCTTCAGGGGGAATTAGGCAATCAGCCCCAGCATTTT. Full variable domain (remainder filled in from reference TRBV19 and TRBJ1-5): DGGITQSPKYLFRKEGQNVTLSCEQNLNHDAMYWYRQDPGQGLRLIYYSQIVNDFQKGDIAEGYSVSREKKESFPLTVTSAQKNPTAFYLCASNLQGELGNQPQHFGDGTRLSIL.

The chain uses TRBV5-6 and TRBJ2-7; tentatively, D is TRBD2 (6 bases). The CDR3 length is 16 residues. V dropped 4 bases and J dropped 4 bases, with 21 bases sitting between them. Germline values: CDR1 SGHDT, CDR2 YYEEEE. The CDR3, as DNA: TGTGCCAGCAGCCCGAAACCCGGGACTCTCCGTTACGAGCAGTACTTC. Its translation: CASSPKPGTLRYEQYF.

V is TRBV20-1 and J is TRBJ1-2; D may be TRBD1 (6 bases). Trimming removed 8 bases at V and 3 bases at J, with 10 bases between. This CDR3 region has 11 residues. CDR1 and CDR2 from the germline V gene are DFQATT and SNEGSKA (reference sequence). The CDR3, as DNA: TGCAGTTCACAGGGCCACTATGGCTACACCTTC. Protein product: CSSQGHYGYTF.

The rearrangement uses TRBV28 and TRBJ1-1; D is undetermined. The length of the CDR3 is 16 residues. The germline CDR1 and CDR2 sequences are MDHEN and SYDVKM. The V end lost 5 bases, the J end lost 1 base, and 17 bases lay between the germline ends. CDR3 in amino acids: CASSLRVWQQNTEAFF. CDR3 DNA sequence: TGTGCCAGCAGTCTTCGGGTTTGGCAGCAGAACACTGAAGCTTTCTTT.

CDR3: CAISEQGRGELFF. CDR3 coding DNA: TGTGCCATCAGTGAACAGGGTAGAGGGGAGCTGTTTTTT. The chain joins TRBV10-3 to TRBJ2-2; D perhaps matches TRBD1 (6 bases). CDR3 length: 13 residues. Per the germline V gene, CDR1 is ENHRY and CDR2 is SYGVKD. Trimming shortened V by 3 bases and J by 8 bases, and 10 bases separated the two germline ends.

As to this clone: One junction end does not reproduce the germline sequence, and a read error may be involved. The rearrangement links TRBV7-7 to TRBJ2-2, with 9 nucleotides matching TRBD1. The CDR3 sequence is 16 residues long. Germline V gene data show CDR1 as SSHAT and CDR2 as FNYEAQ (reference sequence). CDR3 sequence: CASTIGTGSDTGELFF. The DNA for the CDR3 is TGTGCTAGCACCATAGGGACAGGGTCGGACACCGGGGAGCTGTTTTTT.

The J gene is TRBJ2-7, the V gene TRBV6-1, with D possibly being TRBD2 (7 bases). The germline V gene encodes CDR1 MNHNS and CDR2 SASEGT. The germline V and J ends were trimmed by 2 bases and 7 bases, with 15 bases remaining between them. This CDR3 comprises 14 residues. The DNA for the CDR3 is TGTGCCAGCAGTGAATTTAGGGGGGAGGGGGAGCAGTACTTC. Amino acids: CASSEFRGEGEQYF.

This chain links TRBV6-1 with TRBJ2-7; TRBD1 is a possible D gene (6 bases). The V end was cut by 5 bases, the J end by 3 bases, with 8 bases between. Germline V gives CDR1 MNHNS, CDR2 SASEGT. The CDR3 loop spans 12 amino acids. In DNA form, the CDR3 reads TGTGCCAGCAGTCAGGGGATCTACGAGCAGTACTTC. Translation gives CASSQGIYEQYF.

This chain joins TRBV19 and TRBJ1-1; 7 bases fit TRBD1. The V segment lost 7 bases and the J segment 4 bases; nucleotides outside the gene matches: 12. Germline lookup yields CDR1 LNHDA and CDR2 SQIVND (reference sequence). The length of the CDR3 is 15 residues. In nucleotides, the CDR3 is TGTGCCAGTATCCCAGGACAGGTCGGCGTCACTGAAGCTTTCTTT. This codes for CASIPGQVGVTEAFF.

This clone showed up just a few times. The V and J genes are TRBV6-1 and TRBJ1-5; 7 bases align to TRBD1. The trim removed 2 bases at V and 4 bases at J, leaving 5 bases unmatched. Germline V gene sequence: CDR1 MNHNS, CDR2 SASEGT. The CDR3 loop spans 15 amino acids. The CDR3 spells CASSETAGGNQPQHF. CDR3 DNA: TGTGCCAGCAGTGAAACGGCAGGGGGTAATCAGCCCCAGCATTTT.

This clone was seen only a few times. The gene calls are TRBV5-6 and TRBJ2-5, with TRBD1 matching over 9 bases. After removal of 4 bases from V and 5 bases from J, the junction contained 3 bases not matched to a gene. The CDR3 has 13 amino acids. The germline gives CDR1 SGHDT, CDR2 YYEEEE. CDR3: CASSPGQGETQYF. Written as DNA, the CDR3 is TGTGCCAGCAGCCCGGGACAGGGTGAGACCCAGTACTTC.